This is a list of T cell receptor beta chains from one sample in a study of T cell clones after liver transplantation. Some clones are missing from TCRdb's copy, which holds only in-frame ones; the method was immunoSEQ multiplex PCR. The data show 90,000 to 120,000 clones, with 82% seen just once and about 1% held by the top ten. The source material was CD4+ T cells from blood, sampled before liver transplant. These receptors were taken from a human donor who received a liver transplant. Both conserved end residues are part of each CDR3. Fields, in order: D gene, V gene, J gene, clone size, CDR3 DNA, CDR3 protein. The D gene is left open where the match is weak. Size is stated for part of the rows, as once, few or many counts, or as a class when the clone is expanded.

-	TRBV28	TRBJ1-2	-	TGTGCCAGCAGTTTATCCCGCTCCGCATTGACGCGGTGGGATGGCTACACCTTC	CASSLSRSALTRWDGYTF
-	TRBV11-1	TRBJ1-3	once	TGTGCCAGCAGCCCTCGGCTACCAGGATTCGGAAACACCATATATTTT	CASSPRLPGFGNTIYF
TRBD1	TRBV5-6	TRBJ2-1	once	TGTGCCAGCAGCCCTGGGGTACAGGGGTACCCTCGTCATCAGTTCTTC	CASSPGVQGYPRHQFF
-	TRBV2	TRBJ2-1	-	TGTGCCAGCAGCGAAGTTACCGGGACCTACAATGAGCAGTTCTTC	CASSEVTGTYNEQFF
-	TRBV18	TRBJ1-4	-	TGTGCCAGCTCACCAAATCAGGGCGAGGACGAAAAACTGTTTTTT	CASSPNQGEDEKLFF
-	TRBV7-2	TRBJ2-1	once	TGTGCCAGCAGCTCGGGTTCACTAGGGTGGCAGTTCTTC	CASSSGSLGWQFF
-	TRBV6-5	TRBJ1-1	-	TGTGCCAGCAGTTACTTAAGGGGAACTGAAGCTTTCTTT	CASSYLRGTEAFF
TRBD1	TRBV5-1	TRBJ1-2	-	TGCGCCAGCAGCTCCGGGACAGGGGAGGGCTACACCTTC	CASSSGTGEGYTF
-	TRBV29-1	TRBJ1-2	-	TGCAGCGTTGAATCAGGGGCGGATGGCTACACCTTC	CSVESGADGYTF
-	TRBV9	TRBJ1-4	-	TGTGCCAGCAGCGTACAGGGTGCTAATGAAAAACTGTTTTTT	CASSVQGANEKLFF
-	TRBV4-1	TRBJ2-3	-	TGCGCCAGCAGCCAAGATCGAAGGACAGATACGCAGTATTTT	CASSQDRRTDTQYF
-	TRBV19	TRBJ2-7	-	TGTGCCAGTAGTACTGACAGGTCCTACGAGCAGTACTTC	CASSTDRSYEQYF
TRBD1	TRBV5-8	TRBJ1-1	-	TGTGCCAGCAGCTTGGGGGACAGGGGGAACACTGAAGCTTTCTTT	CASSLGDRGNTEAFF
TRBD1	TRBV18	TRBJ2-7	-	TGTGCCAGCTCAGACGACAGGGGGCTCCCCCTTTTC	CASSDDRGLPLF
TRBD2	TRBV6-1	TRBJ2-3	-	TGTGCCAGCAGTGAAGGACAGCGGGGACCTTTCACAGATACGCAGTATTTT	CASSEGQRGPFTDTQYF
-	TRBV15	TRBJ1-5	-	TGTGCCACCAGCACGAACCCCTACGGGAGGGGGTTCAATCAGCCCCAGCATTTT	CATSTNPYGRGFNQPQHF
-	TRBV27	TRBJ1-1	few	TGTGCCAGCAGCCCGAGGGCGTCTCTGGGGCGCTGGGAGACTGAAGCTTTCTTT	CASSPRASLGRWETEAFF
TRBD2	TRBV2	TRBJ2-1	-	TGTGCCAGCAGTCAGGGGCTAGCGGGCACGGGAGAGCAGTTCTTC	CASSQGLAGTGEQFF
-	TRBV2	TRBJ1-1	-	TGTGCCAGCAGTACTGTCATGAACACTGAAGCTTTCTTT	CASSTVMNTEAFF
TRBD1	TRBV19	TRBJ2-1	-	TGTGCCAGTAGTCTTTGGGACAGTCAGAAGATCTATGAGCAGTTCTTC	CASSLWDSQKIYEQFF
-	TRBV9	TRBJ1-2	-	TGTGCCAGCAGCGTAGGTGGAGTCGGGGGCTACACCTTC	CASSVGGVGGYTF
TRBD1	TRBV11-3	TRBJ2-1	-	TGTGCCAGCAGCAAGTTATCCGGGACAGGGTTTAACAATGAGCAGTTCTTC	CASSKLSGTGFNNEQFF
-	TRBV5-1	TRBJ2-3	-	TGCGCCAGCAGCTTGGTCGGCGGGATCACAGATACGCAGTATTTT	CASSLVGGITDTQYF
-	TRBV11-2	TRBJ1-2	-	TGTGCCAGCAGCTTATACGAGGGGCAGAATGGCTACACCTTC	CASSLYEGQNGYTF
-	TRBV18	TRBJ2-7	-	TGTGCCAGCTCAAAGACAGGCTCCTACGAGCAGTACTTC	CASSKTGSYEQYF
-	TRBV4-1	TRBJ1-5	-	TGCGCCAGCAGCCAAGGAAAGGGCCCGGGCTGGCCCCAGCATTTT	CASSQGKGPGWPQHF
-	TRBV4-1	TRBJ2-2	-	TGCGCCAGCAGCCAAGGCGGCTTCGGGAGCGGCGCCGGGGAGCTGTTTTTT	CASSQGGFGSGAGELFF
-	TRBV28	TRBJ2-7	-	TGTGCCAGCAGTTCCCAGATCTGGAGAGAGCAGTACTTC	CASSSQIWREQYF
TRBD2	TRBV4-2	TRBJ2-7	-	TGTGCCAGCAGCCAAGATCAGGGACTAGCAGACGAGCAGTACTTC	CASSQDQGLADEQYF
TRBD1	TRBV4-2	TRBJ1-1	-	TGTGCCAGCGGACAGGGGATGAACACTGAAGCTTTCTTT	CASGQGMNTEAFF
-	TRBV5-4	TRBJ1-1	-	TGTGCCAGCAGCTTGAGAGGAGTAATAAACACTGAAGCTTTCTTT	CASSLRGVINTEAFF
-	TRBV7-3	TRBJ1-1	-	TGTGCCAGCAGCTTCCAGGCCCAGGGGCCCCAGTCTGAAGCTTTCTTT	CASSFQAQGPQSEAFF
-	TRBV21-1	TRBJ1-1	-	TGTGCCAGCAGAAGAGCAATATACACAATTCGCACTGAAGCTTTCTTT	CASRRAIYTIRTEAFF
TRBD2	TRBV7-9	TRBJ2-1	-	TGTGCCAGCAGTACTGCGGGAGTGGGCAATGAGCAGTTCTTC	CASSTAGVGNEQFF
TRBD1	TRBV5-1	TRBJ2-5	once	TGCGCCAGCAGCGAGGGACAGTGGGAGACCCAGTACTTC	CASSEGQWETQYF
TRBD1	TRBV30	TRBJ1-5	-	TGTGCCTGGAACGTTGGGACAGGGGTCAATCAGCCCCAGCATTTT	CAWNVGTGVNQPQHF
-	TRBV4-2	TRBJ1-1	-	TGTGCCAGCAGCCCCATCCCCACGGGGGGAGGCACTGAAGCTTTCTTT	CASSPIPTGGGTEAFF
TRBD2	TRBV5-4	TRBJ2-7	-	TGTGCCAGCAGCTTGGGAGCGGGATTGGCCTACGAGCAGTACTTC	CASSLGAGLAYEQYF
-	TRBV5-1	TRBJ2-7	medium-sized	TGCGCCAGCAGCTCCAACTACGAGCAGTACTTC	CASSSNYEQYF
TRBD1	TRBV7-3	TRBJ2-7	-	TGTGCCAGCAGCCCGGGACAGCCGCCCTACGAGCAGTACTTC	CASSPGQPPYEQYF
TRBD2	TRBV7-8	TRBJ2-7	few	TGTGCCAGCAGCCCCGGCCCGGGGGGGATCTACGAGCAGTACTTC	CASSPGPGGIYEQYF
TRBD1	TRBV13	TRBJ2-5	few	TGTGCCAGCAGCGTACAGGGGGTTCAGACCCAGTACTTC	CASSVQGVQTQYF
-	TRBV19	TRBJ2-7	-	TGTGCCAGTAGAACCCCCCCCTACGAGCAGTACTTC	CASRTPPYEQYF
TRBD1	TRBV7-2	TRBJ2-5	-	TGTGCCAGCAGCCCGATCGGGGACAGGAGTGGGGAGACCCAGTACTTC	CASSPIGDRSGETQYF
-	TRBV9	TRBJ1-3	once	TGTGCCAGCAGCGTACTCTGGGAAGGGGCTGGAAACACCATATATTTT	CASSVLWEGAGNTIYF
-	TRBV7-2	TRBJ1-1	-	TGTGCCAGCAGCCCGCAGGGGCGGAACACTGAAGCTTTCTTT	CASSPQGRNTEAFF
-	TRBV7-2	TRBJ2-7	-	TGTGCCAGCAGCCCCGGAGGGGGCATGTCCTACGAGCAGTACTTC	CASSPGGGMSYEQYF
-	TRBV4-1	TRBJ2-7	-	TGCGCCAGCAGCCAAGATCGGGTGCGGGGCGAGCAGTACTTC	CASSQDRVRGEQYF
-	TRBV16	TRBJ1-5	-	TGTGCCAGCAGCTTTATGGGGTCAACCACTGGCAATCAGCCCCAGCATTTT	CASSFMGSTTGNQPQHF
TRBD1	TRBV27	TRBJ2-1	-	TGTGCCAGCAGCTTCCCAGGGGGCGCCTTCGACTACAATGAGCAGTTCTTC	CASSFPGGAFDYNEQFF
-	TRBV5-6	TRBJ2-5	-	TGTGCCAGCAGCTTGGGGGAAACCGGGACCCAGTACTTC	CASSLGETGTQYF
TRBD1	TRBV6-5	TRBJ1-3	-	TGTGCCAGCAGTTTCTCGGGACAGGGGACTGGAAACACCATATATTTT	CASSFSGQGTGNTIYF
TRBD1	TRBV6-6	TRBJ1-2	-	TGTGCCAGCACCGACAGGGGGCGTATTGGCTACACCTTC	CASTDRGRIGYTF
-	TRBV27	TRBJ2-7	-	TGTGCCAGCAGAGTGGGGGGGGGCCCCTACGAGCAGTACTTC	CASRVGGGPYEQYF